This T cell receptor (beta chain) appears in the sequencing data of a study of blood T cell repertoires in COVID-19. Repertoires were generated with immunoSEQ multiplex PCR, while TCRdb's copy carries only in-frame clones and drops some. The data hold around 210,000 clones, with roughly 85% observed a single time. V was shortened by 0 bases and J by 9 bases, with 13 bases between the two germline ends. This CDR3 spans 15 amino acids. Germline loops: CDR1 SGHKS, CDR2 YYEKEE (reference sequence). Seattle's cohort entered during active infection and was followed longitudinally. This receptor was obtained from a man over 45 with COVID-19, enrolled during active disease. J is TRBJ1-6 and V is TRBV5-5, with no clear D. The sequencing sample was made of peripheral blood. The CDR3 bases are TGTGCCAGCAGCTTGGTCACGGGTCTCTCTTCACCCCTCCACTTT. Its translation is CASSLVTGLSSPLHF.